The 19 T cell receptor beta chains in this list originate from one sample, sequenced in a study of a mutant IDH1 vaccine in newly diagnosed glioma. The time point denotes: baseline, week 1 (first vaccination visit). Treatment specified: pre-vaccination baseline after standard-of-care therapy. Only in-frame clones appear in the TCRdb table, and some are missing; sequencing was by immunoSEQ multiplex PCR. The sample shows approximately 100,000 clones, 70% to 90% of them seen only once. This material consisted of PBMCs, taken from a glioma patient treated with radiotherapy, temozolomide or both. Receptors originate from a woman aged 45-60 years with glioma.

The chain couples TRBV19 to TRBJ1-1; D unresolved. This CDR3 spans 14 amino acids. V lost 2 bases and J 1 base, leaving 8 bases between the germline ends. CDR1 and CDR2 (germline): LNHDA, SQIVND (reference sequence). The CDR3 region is CASSISRRNTEAFF. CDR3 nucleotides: TGTGCCAGTAGTATATCTCGGAGGAACACTGAAGCTTTCTTT.

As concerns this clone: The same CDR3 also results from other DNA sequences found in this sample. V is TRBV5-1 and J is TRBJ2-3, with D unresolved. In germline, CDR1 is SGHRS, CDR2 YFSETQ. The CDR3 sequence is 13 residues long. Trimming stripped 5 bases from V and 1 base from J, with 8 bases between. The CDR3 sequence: CASSLEGTDTQYF. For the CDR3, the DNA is TGCGCCAGCAGTTTAGAGGGCACAGATACGCAGTATTTT.

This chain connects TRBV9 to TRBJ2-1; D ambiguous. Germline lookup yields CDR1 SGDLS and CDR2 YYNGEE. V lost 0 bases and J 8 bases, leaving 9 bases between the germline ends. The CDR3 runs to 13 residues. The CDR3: CASSVVVEDEQFF. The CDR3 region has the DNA TGTGCCAGCAGCGTAGTGGTTGAGGATGAGCAGTTCTTC.

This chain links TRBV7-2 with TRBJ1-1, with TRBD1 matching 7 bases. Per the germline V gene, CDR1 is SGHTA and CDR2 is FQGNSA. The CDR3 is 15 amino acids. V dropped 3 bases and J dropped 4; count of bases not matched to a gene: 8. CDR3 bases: TGTGCCAGCAGCTTTCGAGGGGGCGCAGGCACTGAAGCTTTCTTT. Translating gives CASSFRGGAGTEAFF. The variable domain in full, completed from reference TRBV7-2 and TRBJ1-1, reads GAGVSQSPSNKVTEKGKDVELRCDPISGHTALYWYRQSLGQGLEFLIYFQGNSAPDKSGLPSDRFSAERTGGSVSTLTIQRTQQEDSAVYLCASSFRGGAGTEAFFGQGTRLTVV.

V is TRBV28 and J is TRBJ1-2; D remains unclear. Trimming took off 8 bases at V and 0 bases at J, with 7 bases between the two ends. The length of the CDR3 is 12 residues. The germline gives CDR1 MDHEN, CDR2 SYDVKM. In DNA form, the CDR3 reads TGTGCCAGCGGGCCCCCTAACTATGGCTACACCTTC. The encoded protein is CASGPPNYGYTF.

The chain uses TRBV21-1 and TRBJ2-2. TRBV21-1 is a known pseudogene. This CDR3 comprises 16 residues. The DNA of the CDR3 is TGTGCCAGCAGCAGCTCCGGGGGCCCCGGCACCGGGGAGCTGTTTTTT. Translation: CASSSSGGPGTGELFF.

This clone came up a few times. DNA of the CDR3: TGCGCCAGCAGCTTGGTCGGACAGAGCAGTGAAAAACTGTTTTTT. Translated: CASSLVGQSSEKLFF. The chain employs TRBV5-1 and TRBJ1-4; D may be TRBD1 (6 bases). V was cut by 0 bases and J by 7 bases, with 13 bases left in between. Germline CDR1 reads SGHRS; CDR2 reads YFSETQ. The CDR3 runs to 15 residues.

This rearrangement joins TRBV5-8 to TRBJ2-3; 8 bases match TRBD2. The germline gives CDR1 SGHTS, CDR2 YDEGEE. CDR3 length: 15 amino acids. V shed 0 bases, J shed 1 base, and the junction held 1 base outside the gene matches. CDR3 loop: CASSLVGLGTDTQYF. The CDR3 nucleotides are TGTGCCAGCAGCTTGGTGGGACTAGGCACAGATACGCAGTATTTT.

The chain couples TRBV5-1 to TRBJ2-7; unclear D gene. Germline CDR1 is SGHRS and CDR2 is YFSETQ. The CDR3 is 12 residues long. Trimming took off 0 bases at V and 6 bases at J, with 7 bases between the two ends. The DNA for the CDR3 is TGCGCCAGCAGCTTGGACGGCTTCGAGCAGTACTTC. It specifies CASSLDGFEQYF.

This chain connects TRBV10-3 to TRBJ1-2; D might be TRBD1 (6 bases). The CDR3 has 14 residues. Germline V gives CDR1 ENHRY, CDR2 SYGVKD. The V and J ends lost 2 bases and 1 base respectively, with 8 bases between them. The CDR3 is CAISEQGSNYGYTF. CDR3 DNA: TGTGCCATCAGTGAGCAGGGGAGTAACTATGGCTACACCTTC.

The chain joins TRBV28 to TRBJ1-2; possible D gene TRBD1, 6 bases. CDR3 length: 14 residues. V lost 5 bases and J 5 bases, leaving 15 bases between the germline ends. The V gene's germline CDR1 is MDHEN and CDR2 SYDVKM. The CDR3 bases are TGTGCCAGCAGTGCCTTAGGGACACAATATGGCTACACCTTC. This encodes CASSALGTQYGYTF.

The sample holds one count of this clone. The CDR3 DNA reads as TGTGCCAGCAGTTCCCCGGACAGTCCCAATGAGCAGTTCTTC. This encodes CASSSPDSPNEQFF. The V and J genes are TRBV6-1 and TRBJ2-1, with D possibly TRBD1 on 6 matching bases. Germline loops: CDR1 MNHNS, CDR2 SASEGT. This CDR3 is built from 14 residues. V lost 5 bases, J lost 6 bases, and 14 bases lay in between.

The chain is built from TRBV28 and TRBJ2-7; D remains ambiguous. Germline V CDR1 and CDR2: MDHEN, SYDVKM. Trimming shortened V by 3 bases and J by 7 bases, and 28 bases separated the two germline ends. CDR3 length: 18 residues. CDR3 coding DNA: TGTGCCAGCAGTTTCGGACCCCTAACCCCTATACGTCAGCAGGAGCAGTACTTC. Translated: CASSFGPLTPIRQQEQYF.

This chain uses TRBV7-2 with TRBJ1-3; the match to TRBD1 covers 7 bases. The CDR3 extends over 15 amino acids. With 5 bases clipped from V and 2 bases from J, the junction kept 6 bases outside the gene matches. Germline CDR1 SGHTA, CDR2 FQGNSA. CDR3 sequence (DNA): TGTGCCAGCAGCCGAAGACAGGGAACTGGAAACACCATATATTTT. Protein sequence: CASSRRQGTGNTIYF. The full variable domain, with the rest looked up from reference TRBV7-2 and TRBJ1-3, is GAGVSQSPSNKVTEKGKDVELRCDPISGHTALYWYRQSLGQGLEFLIYFQGNSAPDKSGLPSDRFSAERTGGSVSTLTIQRTQQEDSAVYLCASSRRQGTGNTIYFGEGSWLTVV.

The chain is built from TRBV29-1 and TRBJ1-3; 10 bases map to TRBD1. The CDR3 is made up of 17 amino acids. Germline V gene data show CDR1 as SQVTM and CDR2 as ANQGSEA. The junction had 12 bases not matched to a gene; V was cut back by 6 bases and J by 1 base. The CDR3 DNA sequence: TGCAGCGTCGCCGGGACAGGGGAACCACGTTCTGGAAACACCATATATTTT. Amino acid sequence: CSVAGTGEPRSGNTIYF.

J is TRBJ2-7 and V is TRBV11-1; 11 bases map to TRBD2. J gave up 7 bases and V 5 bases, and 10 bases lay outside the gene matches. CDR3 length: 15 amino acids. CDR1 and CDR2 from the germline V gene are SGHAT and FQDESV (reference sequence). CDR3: CASSVTTSGSREQYF. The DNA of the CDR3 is TGTGCCAGCAGCGTAACTACTAGCGGGAGTCGTGAGCAGTACTTC. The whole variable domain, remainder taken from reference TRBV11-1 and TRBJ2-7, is EAEVAQSPRYKITEKSQAVAFWCDPISGHATLYWYRQILGQGPELLVQFQDESVVDDSQLPKDRFSAERLKGVDSTLKIQPAELGDSAMYLCASSVTTSGSREQYFGPGTRLTVT.

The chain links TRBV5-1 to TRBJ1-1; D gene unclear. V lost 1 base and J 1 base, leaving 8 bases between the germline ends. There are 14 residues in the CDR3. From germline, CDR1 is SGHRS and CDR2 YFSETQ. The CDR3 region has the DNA TGCGCCAGCAGCTTGTGGAGAGGGAACACTGAAGCTTTCTTT. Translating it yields CASSLWRGNTEAFF.

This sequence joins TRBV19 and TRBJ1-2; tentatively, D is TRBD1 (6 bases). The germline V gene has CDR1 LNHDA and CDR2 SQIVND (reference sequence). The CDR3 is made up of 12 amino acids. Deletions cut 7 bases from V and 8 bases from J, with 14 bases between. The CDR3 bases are TGTGCCAGTACCAACAGGGACGGCGGCTACACCTTC. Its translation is CASTNRDGGYTF.

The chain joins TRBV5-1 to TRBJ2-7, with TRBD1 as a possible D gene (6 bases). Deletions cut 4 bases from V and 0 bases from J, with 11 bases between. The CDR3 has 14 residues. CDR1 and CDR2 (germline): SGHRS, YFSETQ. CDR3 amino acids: CASSPRTASYEQYF. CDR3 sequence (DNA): TGCGCCAGCAGCCCCCGGACAGCCTCCTACGAGCAGTACTTC.